This T cell receptor (beta chain) was obtained from a study of T cells after yellow fever vaccination (dated by TCRdb to the late 2010s). With respect to the entire study: Libraries from fractions with low cell numbers were prepared with the SMART-Seq v4 Ultra Low Input RNA kit. To track T-cell clones before and after primary and booster YFV17D yellow fever vaccination, bulk TCR alpha and beta repertoires were sequenced longitudinally. Two healthy male donors made up the cohort, one aged 18 to 29 years and the other aged 30 to 40 years. Blood was drawn at multiple timepoints before and after primary and secondary immunization, with bulk PBMC replicates and cell subsets isolated. General findings and caveats noted by the study authors: A small fraction of clonotypes showed up in both the CD4 and CD8 compartments, probably as a result of convergent recombination. Compared with the primary T-cell response, the secondary T-cell response was faster but weaker, reaching its peak on day 5 rather than on day 15. Only a couple of donors were included in the study, so the extent to which the findings can be generalized is limited. After the booster, most of the clones that had expanded following primary vaccination were detected again (96% of CD4 and roughly 88% of CD8), which suggests that memory was broadly maintained. Computational filtering was required because FACS-sorted repertoires could contain abundant contaminating clonotypes from the bulk population.

The sample's treatment or condition label, in plain terms: live attenuated yellow fever vaccine strain. At each blood-draw timepoint, two biological replicates of bulk PBMCs were collected. PBMCs were isolated from peripheral blood using a standard Ficoll-Paque protocol. RNA was extracted with TriZol from bulk PBMCs, CD4 and CD8 fractions, and dextramer-positive and dextramer-negative fractions. TCR cDNA was made using 5'RACE template switching, a step that added a universal primer site and unique molecular identifiers. Priming for cDNA synthesis came from both the TCR alpha and TCR beta constant segments. Library amplification involved two PCR steps, and the second step added sample barcodes and sequencing adapters. Sequencing of the libraries was done on either Illumina HiSeq 2500 (2x100 bp) or NovaSeq (2x150 bp). On the study's bioinformatics: Demultiplexing of reads and collapsing into UMI consensus sequences were performed with MIGEC, and V(D)J alignment was carried out with MiXCR. Vaccine-responding clonotypes were identified with edgeR using replicate PBMC samples, with FDR below 0.01 and a log2 fold change above 5 up to day 15 being required. Each bulk clonotype received a CD4 or CD8 identity based on whether the sequenced CD4 or CD8 repertoire contained that clonotype at higher abundance. TCRdb handled the public reads itself, with Q25 trimming in fastp and clone calling in MiXCR, and kept productive beta chains. Each CDR3 protein appears once, grouped with its most common genes and DNA. In this record, the V and J calls reflect TCRdb's handling and not the investigators' own analysis. This sample is represented by a few hundred thousand distinct CDR3 sequences; about a sixth of them were singletons. In total, the top ten clones hold roughly 17% of the sample.

Regarding this clonotype: This receptor's antigen is unknown. No much larger clone exists at a distance of one base, and base qualities are not known.

V is reduced by 9 bases and J by 3 bases, leaving a spacing of 15 bases between them. Looking up the germline V gene yields CDR1 SGHRS and CDR2 YFSETQ. From the cysteine through the phenylalanine, the CDR3 covers 13 amino acids. Only the CDR3 DNA is retained, 39 bases long and in frame from the first base. The rearrangement joined TRBV5-1 to TRBJ1-2; the D segment could be TRBD1, given 5 matching bases. The receptor was derived from a man between 18 and 29 years old who received the YFV17D yellow fever vaccine. The sample in question was PBMCs, obtained 5 days after the first yellow fever vaccination. The DNA is TGCGCCACAGCGTACAGGTCCGACTATGGCTACACCTTC. It codes for CATAYRSDYGYTF.